The sequence of this TCR beta chain was determined in a study of blood T cell repertoires in COVID-19. Participants spanned ages about 18 to 90 years and resided in 20 to 30 US areas. Trimming took 0 bases from V and 3 from J; bases not matched to a gene: 3. CDR1 and CDR2 from the germline V gene are SGHDT and YYEEEE. The length of the CDR3 is 14 residues. Repertoires were generated with immunoSEQ multiplex PCR, while TCRdb's copy carries only in-frame clones and drops some. The repertoire has a few hundred thousand clones, 88% of them found once; the top ten carry 1.2%. The clonotype comes from a woman under 30 who had recovered from COVID-19. The sequenced material came from PBMCs or T cells enriched from blood (not recorded which). The J gene is TRBJ2-7, the V gene TRBV5-6; 7 bases are a match to TRBD1. CDR3: CASSLEDRLYEQYF. The CDR3 nucleotides are TGTGCCAGCAGCTTGGAGGACAGGCTCTACGAGCAGTACTTC.